This TCR beta chain came from a study of lymphopenia after photon versus proton radiotherapy. Study results and caveats: Better survival with proton therapy was suggested as possible, not demonstrated. Oligoclonal CD8+ Temra expansion after nadir drove photon patients' diversity drop. In patients who died, overall survival fell as post-nadir TCR diversity dropped more.

V lost 4 bases and J lost 6; bases outside the gene matches: 3. Germline-derived CDR1 and CDR2 are SGHDT and YYEEEE. The CDR3 is 13 residues long. The repertoire was sequenced with immunoSEQ multiplex PCR; TCRdb's copy has only in-frame clones and lacks some. This sample has 150,000 to 200,000 clones, with around nine tenths found just once. Concerning this clone itself: Its antigen is not identified.

The sequencing used peripheral blood, collected from a patient treated with photon-based radiotherapy. The TCR was taken from a man aged 50 or older with gastric cancer. The rearrangement uses TRBV5-6 and TRBJ2-2, with 7 bases that match TRBD1. The CDR3 DNA follows: TGTGCCAGCAGCAGGGGGCGAGCCGGGGAGCTGTTTTTT. Translated, it gives CASSRGRAGELFF.